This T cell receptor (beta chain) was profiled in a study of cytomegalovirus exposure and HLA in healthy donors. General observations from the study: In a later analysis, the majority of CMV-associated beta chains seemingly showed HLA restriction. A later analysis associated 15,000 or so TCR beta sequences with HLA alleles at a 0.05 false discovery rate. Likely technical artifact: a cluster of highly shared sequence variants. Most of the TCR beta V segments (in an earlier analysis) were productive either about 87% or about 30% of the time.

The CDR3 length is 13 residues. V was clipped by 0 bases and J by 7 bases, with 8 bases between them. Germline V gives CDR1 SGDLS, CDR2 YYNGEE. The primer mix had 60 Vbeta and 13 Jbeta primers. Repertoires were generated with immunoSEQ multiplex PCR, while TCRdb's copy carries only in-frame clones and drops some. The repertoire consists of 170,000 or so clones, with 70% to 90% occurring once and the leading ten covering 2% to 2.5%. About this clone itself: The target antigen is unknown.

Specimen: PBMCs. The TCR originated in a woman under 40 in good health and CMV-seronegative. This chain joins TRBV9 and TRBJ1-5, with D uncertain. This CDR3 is CASSVDASQPQHF. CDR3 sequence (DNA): TGTGCCAGCAGCGTAGATGCGTCCCAGCCCCAGCATTTT. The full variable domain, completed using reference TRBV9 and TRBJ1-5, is DSGVTQTPKHLITATGQRVTLRCSPRSGDLSVYWYQQSLDQGLQFLIQYYNGEERAKGNILERFSAQQFPDLHSELNLSSLELGDSALYFCASSVDASQPQHFGDGTRLSIL.